A selection of T cell receptor beta chains follows, all from one sample in a study of cytomegalovirus exposure and HLA in healthy donors. Assay: immunoSEQ multiplex PCR; the TCRdb copy retains only in-frame clones and omits some. The profile shows 130,000 or so clones, over 75% of them singletons. The sample consisted of PBMCs. The receptor source for this set is a man aged 40-49 years in good health and CMV-seronegative. CDR3s include the opening cysteine and the closing phenylalanine or tryptophan.

V: TRBV4-2; J: TRBJ1-4; CDR3: CASSPRVTNEKLFF
V: TRBV9; J: TRBJ2-3; CDR3: CASSLGGEVRSYTQYF
V: TRBV5-4; J: TRBJ2-1; CDR3: CATQQGNEQFF
V: TRBV5-4; J: TRBJ1-1; CDR3: CASSPGQGNTEAFF
V: TRBV25-1; J: TRBJ2-3; CDR3: CASSALAGAHDTQYF
V: TRBV6-5; J: TRBJ1-2; CDR3: CASSYSGDGYGYTF
V: TRBV10-3; J: TRBJ2-2; CDR3: CAISGLAGITGELFF
V: TRBV19; J: TRBJ1-1; CDR3: CASSPPRVGTEAFF
V: TRBV2; J: TRBJ2-3; CDR3: CASSDRRVSTDTQYF
V: TRBV4-1; J: TRBJ1-6; CDR3: CASSHLRTGRNSPLHF
V: TRBV6-6; J: TRBJ1-2; CDR3: CASGGTGSNYGYTF
V: TRBV2; J: TRBJ2-5; CDR3: CASSALRGGETQYF
V: TRBV28; J: TRBJ2-1; CDR3: CATHPQGSSNNEQFF
V: TRBV4-3; J: TRBJ2-3; CDR3: CASSQYALGGTDTQYF
V: TRBV18; J: TRBJ1-3; CDR3: CASSPPGRVSGNTIYF